This T cell receptor beta chain was retrieved from a study of naive and memory T cell subsets. Study results and caveats: From naive to CM, EM and EMRA, diversity decreased and Gini increased. Over 85% of naive TCR sequences appeared only once, unlike memory subsets.

Sequential positive selection took CD4 T cells first, then CD8 T cells. A note on this clonotype: Its matching antigen is unknown.

Both TRBC1 and TRBC2 were covered by a beta constant-region primer of two equimolar oligonucleotides. The cDNA 3' end received a ligated single-stranded oligonucleotide carrying the SP2 primer and a 12-nucleotide UMI. One entry per CDR3 protein results from TCRdb running MiXCR on the UMI-ligation and nested PCR reads. The sample has some 85,000 distinct CDR3 sequences; around 12% are singletons. The CDR3 extends over 14 amino acids. Germline V gene sequence: CDR1 LGHDT, CDR2 YNNKEL (reference sequence). The V end lost 8 bases, the J end lost 1 base, and 15 bases lay between the germline ends. The V gene is TRBV3-1, the J gene TRBJ2-7; D possibly corresponds to TRBD2 (7 bases). The material sequenced was central memory CD4+ T cells from blood. This clonotype originated in a human donor in good health. CDR3 sequence (DNA): TGTGCCAGCGGGGGAGGGGGAAATTCCTACGAGCAGTACTTC. It encodes CASGGGGNSYEQYF.